This TCR beta chain is drawn from a study of T cell responses to AZD1222 COVID-19 vaccine. The data were produced by immunoSEQ multiplex PCR, yet TCRdb's version contains in-frame clones alone and is incomplete. The repertoire consists of roughly 160,000 clones, with 88% occurring once and the leading ten covering about 4.5%. Analysis merged second doses at about 4 or about 12 weeks. Study results and caveats: In a largely white British group with more females than males, clonal diversity was possibly underestimated. Unmutated variant regions reportedly attract nearly half of all spike-specific TCRs. Spike as a whole was targeted by vaccine-associated CD4 TCRs, dominant at 160-218 and 743-854.

The CDR3 covers 14 residues. V dropped 5 bases and J dropped 0 bases, with 10 bases sitting between them. In germline, CDR1 is LNHDA, CDR2 SQIVND (reference sequence). Comments on this clone: Its antigen is still unknown.

The sequence was obtained from an adult who received the AZD1222 COVID-19 vaccine. The source was peripheral blood, collected 28 days after the second AZD1222 dose. This chain joins TRBV19 and TRBJ1-1; D gene unclear. The CDR3 loop reads CASSAQTMNTEAFF. The CDR3 region has the DNA TGTGCCAGTAGTGCACAGACCATGAACACTGAAGCTTTCTTT.